The 32 T cell receptor beta chains below come from one sample, sequenced in a study of Graves' ophthalmopathy and Graves' hyperthyroidism. TCR beta CDR3 regions were amplified from RNA transcripts. RT-PCR with HTBI primers came first, then second-round multiplex PCR. From the multiplex PCR reads, TCRdb called clonotypes with MiXCR, one entry per CDR3 protein. The sample includes 150,000 to 200,000 distinct CDR3 sequences, around 40% of them seen just once. The sample comprised peripheral blood. These receptors came from a man aged 30-40 years with Graves' ophthalmopathy.

This clonotype has at least ten counts. The V call is TRBV27, the J call TRBJ2-7; TRBD1 agrees at 10 bases. The CDR3 has 19 residues. With 6 bases clipped from V and 6 bases from J, the junction kept 23 bases outside the gene matches. CDR1 is MNHEY and CDR2 is SMNVEV in the germline V gene (reference sequence). Here the CDR3 DNA reads TGTGCCAGCAGCGCCCCCCGAGACAGGGGGCCGACTATGGCTAGCGAGCAGTACTTC. Protein: CASSAPRDRGPTMASEQYF.

This clonotype has a count of ten or more. This chain uses TRBV10-3 with TRBJ2-7; D tentatively reads TRBD1 or TRBD2 (6 bases each). This CDR3 comprises 16 residues. Trimming cost V 0 bases and J 2 bases, with 14 bases left between them. From germline, CDR1 is ENHRY and CDR2 SYGVKD. CDR3 protein: CAISESRGETTYEQYF. CDR3 in DNA: TGTGCCATCAGTGAGTCGAGGGGGGAGACCACCTACGAGCAGTACTTC.

The rearrangement joins TRBV6-5 to TRBJ2-7; D ambiguous. Germline V gene data show CDR1 as MNHEY and CDR2 as SVGAGI. Trimming shortened V by 1 base and J by 0 bases, and 7 bases separated the two germline ends. The CDR3 covers 14 residues. The CDR3 sequence is CASSYYRSSYEQYF. The CDR3 nucleotides are TGTGCCAGCAGTTACTACCGGAGCTCCTACGAGCAGTACTTC.

In this sample, this clonotype turned up many times. This rearrangement joins TRBV6-2 or TRBV6-3 to TRBJ1-5; D might be TRBD1 (6 bases). Germline CDR1 is MNHEY and CDR2 is SVGEGT. The CDR3 spans 16 residues. The germline V and J ends were trimmed by 5 bases and 4 bases, with 18 bases remaining between them. CDR3 DNA: TGTGCCAGCAGTAATACAGGGACGGATAGGAATCAGCCCCAGCATTTT. Residues: CASSNTGTDRNQPQHF.

V is TRBV14 and J is TRBJ2-5; D uncertain. The length of the CDR3 is 15 residues. Per germline, CDR1 SGHDN and CDR2 FVKESK. Trimming shortened V by 4 bases and J by 5 bases, and 17 bases separated the two germline ends. The CDR3 loop reads CASSPLPSLGETQYF. The DNA of the CDR3 is TGTGCCAGCAGCCCCCTACCGTCCTTAGGGGAGACCCAGTACTTC.

This clonotype was counted many times. The V and J genes are TRBV29-1 and TRBJ1-2, with D maybe TRBD1 (5 bases). The CDR3 has 11 amino acids. Germline lookup yields CDR1 SQVTM and CDR2 ANQGSEA. V lost 3 bases to trimming and J lost 6 bases, with 8 bases between them. The CDR3 nucleotides are TGCAGCGTTGACCGGGGGGATGGCTACACCTTC. It yields the protein CSVDRGDGYTF.

This clonotype was seen repeatedly, ten times or more. The chain couples TRBV5-1 to TRBJ2-5; tentative D call: TRBD1 (6 bases). Germline V gene lookup returns CDR1 SGHRS and CDR2 YFSETQ. This CDR3 region has 16 residues. V gave up 7 bases and J gave up 3 bases, with 22 bases separating them. DNA for the CDR3: TGCGCCAGCGGCACCGTACCCTTAGGGGGAAAAGAGACCCAGTACTTC. Translation: CASGTVPLGGKETQYF.

This clonotype came up many times. The rearrangement joins TRBV6-5 to TRBJ1-5; D is possibly TRBD1 (5 bases). This CDR3 contains 16 residues. Trimming took off 1 base at V and 7 bases at J, with 17 bases between the two ends. Per the germline V gene, CDR1 is MNHEY and CDR2 is SVGAGI. The CDR3 sequence is CASSYFKPSDKQPQHF. CDR3 nucleotides: TGTGCCAGCAGTTACTTCAAGCCCTCGGACAAACAGCCCCAGCATTTT.

This clonotype has a single count. V usage is TRBV6-2 or TRBV6-3 and J usage is TRBJ1-2; D unclear. Between the trimmed V and J ends, which lost 0 bases and 6 bases, there was a span of 14 bases. This CDR3 is 15 amino acids long. CDR1 is MNHEY and CDR2 is SVGEGT in the germline V gene. For the CDR3, the DNA is TGTGCCAGCAGTTACTCCAAGGCGGGGATTCATGGCTACACCTTC. It specifies CASSYSKAGIHGYTF.

This clonotype was seen many times. This rearrangement joins TRBV30 to TRBJ1-6, with unresolved D. The V gene lost 2 bases and the J gene lost 7 bases, with 12 bases spanning the gap. There are 14 residues in the CDR3. Looked up from germline, CDR1 is GTSNPN and CDR2 is SVGIG (reference sequence). CDR3 sequence: CAWSLDSQNSPLHF. The CDR3 region has the DNA TGTGCCTGGAGTCTGGACTCGCAAAATTCACCCCTCCACTTT.

This clonotype was seen at least ten times. The chain combines TRBV6-5 with TRBJ1-1, with a possible D match to TRBD1 (6 bases). Germline V lookup: CDR1 MNHEY, CDR2 SVGAGI. There are 13 residues in the CDR3. V lost 7 bases, J lost 8 bases, and 17 bases lay in between. The CDR3 loop reads CASTAGGANEAFF. As DNA, the CDR3 is TGTGCCAGCACCGCCGGGGGGGCAAACGAAGCTTTCTTT.

This clonotype was detected many times. The chain employs TRBV15 and TRBJ2-2; D perhaps matches TRBD2 (6 bases). This CDR3 has 15 amino acids. Germline V gives CDR1 LNHNV, CDR2 YYDKDF (reference sequence). Trimming removed 1 base from V and 5 bases from J, with 11 bases in between. The CDR3 region has the DNA TGTGCCACCAGCAGAGGAATTGCGGGGACCGGGGAGCTGTTTTTT. Protein product: CATSRGIAGTGELFF.

The rearrangement uses TRBV7-2 and TRBJ1-6; a weak D match, TRBD1 (5 bases). Germline CDR1 is SGHTA and CDR2 is FQGNSA. The CDR3 sequence is 15 residues long. V was pared by 1 base and J by 8 bases, with 12 bases between. DNA for the CDR3: TGTGCCAGCAGCTTAGGAGGGACGGAGTATTCACCCCTCCACTTT. It codes for CASSLGGTEYSPLHF.

This clonotype was seen ten or more times. The chain is built from TRBV28 and TRBJ1-1; 9 nucleotides line up with TRBD1. Germline loops: CDR1 MDHEN, CDR2 SYDVKM. The CDR3 totals 15 residues. Trimming cost V 6 bases and J 5 bases; bases outside gene matches: 10. CDR3 sequence reads: CASSIQGALSTEAFF. CDR3 DNA: TGTGCCAGCAGCATACAGGGGGCTCTTAGTACTGAAGCTTTCTTT.

This clonotype was detected a few times. The rearrangement links TRBV30 to TRBJ2-5, with 7 bases matching TRBD2. The germline V gene has CDR1 GTSNPN and CDR2 SVGIG (reference sequence). The CDR3 has 15 residues. J was trimmed by 2 bases and V by 5 bases; bases with no gene match: 11. Written as DNA, the CDR3 is TGTGCCTGGTGTCGGGCGGGGGATATTCAAGAGACCCAGTACTTC. Encoded protein: CAWCRAGDIQETQYF.

The V gene is TRBV12-3 or TRBV12-4, the J gene TRBJ2-7; 10 nucleotides match TRBD1. The CDR3 consists of 14 residues. V lost 3 bases and J lost 5; bases outside the gene matches: 4. The CDR3 spells CASSFGTGVHEQYF. As DNA, the CDR3 is TGTGCCAGCAGTTTCGGGACAGGGGTTCACGAGCAGTACTTC.

This clonotype was observed at least ten times. V gene TRBV5-1 combines with J gene TRBJ2-7; 9 nucleotides line up with TRBD1. Germline V gives CDR1 SGHRS, CDR2 YFSETQ. The CDR3 runs to 16 residues. The ends lost 4 bases at V and 5 bases at J; junction bases unmatched: 13. CDR3 region: CASSRRGGQGNHEQYF. The CDR3 DNA is TGCGCCAGCAGCCGGCGGGGAGGACAGGGGAATCACGAGCAGTACTTC.

The chain employs TRBV7-2 and TRBJ1-2; unclear D gene. The V and J ends lost 3 bases and 4 bases respectively, with 9 bases between them. Per the germline V gene, CDR1 is SGHTA and CDR2 is FQGNSA. This CDR3 has 13 residues. The chain's CDR3 is CASSLAQLYGYTF. The CDR3 DNA sequence: TGTGCCAGCAGCTTGGCACAGCTCTATGGCTACACCTTC. The complete variable domain, with remaining parts taken from reference TRBV7-2 and TRBJ1-2, reads GAGVSQSPSNKVTEKGKDVELRCDPISGHTALYWYRQSLGQGLEFLIYFQGNSAPDKSGLPSDRFSAERTGGSVSTLTIQRTQQEDSAVYLCASSLAQLYGYTFGSGTRLTVV.

The gene calls are TRBV11-2 and TRBJ2-7; 10 nucleotides agree with TRBD1. There are 17 residues in the CDR3. Per germline, CDR1 SGHAT and CDR2 FQNNGV. With 4 bases clipped from V and 2 bases from J, the junction kept 11 bases outside the gene matches. The CDR3 DNA sequence: TGTGCCAGCAGCTCACCCCGGGGACAGGGGTATACCTACGAGCAGTACTTC. Translated, it gives CASSSPRGQGYTYEQYF.

This clonotype occurred many times. V is TRBV28 and J is TRBJ2-7; D remains unclear. The CDR3 extends over 12 amino acids. Germline V gene sequence: CDR1 MDHEN, CDR2 SYDVKM. Deletions cut 5 bases from V and 6 bases from J, with 11 bases between. The CDR3 is CASSPDLGEQYF. The CDR3, as DNA: TGTGCCAGCAGTCCAGACTTGGGCGAGCAGTACTTC.

Many counts were recorded for this clonotype. This sequence joins TRBV6-5 and TRBJ1-1; D is undetermined. Trimming pared 2 bases from V and 1 base from J, leaving 8 bases between. CDR3 size: 14 residues. Germline V lookup: CDR1 MNHEY, CDR2 SVGAGI. Written as DNA, the CDR3 is TGTGCCAGCAGTTACGTACAGACGAACACTGAAGCTTTCTTT. Translating it yields CASSYVQTNTEAFF.

This clonotype showed up many times. The CDR3: CASSPRTGQPYF. The CDR3 DNA sequence: TGTGCCAGCAGCCCTCGAACGGGACAGCCGTACTTC. This chain links TRBV7-8 with TRBJ2-7, with 7 bases identical to TRBD1. Per germline, CDR1 SGHVS and CDR2 FQNEAQ. The length of the CDR3 is 12 residues. V trimming: 5 bases; J trimming: 12 bases; junction bases outside the gene matches: 10.

This chain joins TRBV11-1 and TRBJ1-1; TRBD1 agrees at 10 bases. V was pared by 5 bases and J by 6 bases, with 12 bases of the junction left unmatched. This CDR3 is built from 16 residues. Germline CDR1 and CDR2: SGHAT and FQDESV (reference sequence). CDR3 in DNA: TGTGCCAGCAGCCCCCCGGGACGTGACAGGGGGCCTGAAGCTTTCTTT. This sequence encodes CASSPPGRDRGPEAFF.

This clonotype was observed many times. This sequence joins TRBV6-2 or TRBV6-3 and TRBJ1-5, with D perhaps TRBD1 (5 bases). The germline V gene has CDR1 MNHEY and CDR2 SVGEGT. Trimming shortened V by 4 bases and J by 1 base, and 20 bases separated the two germline ends. The CDR3 covers 18 residues. For the CDR3, the DNA is TGTGCCAGCAGTTCACTACCTTTTCCAGGGAGAAGCAATCAGCCCCAGCATTTT. Amino acids: CASSSLPFPGRSNQPQHF.

This clonotype was seen at least ten times. The J gene is TRBJ2-5, the V gene TRBV7-2, with TRBD2 matching 10 bases. This CDR3 is 15 amino acids long. The trim removed 5 bases at V and 6 bases at J, leaving 9 bases unmatched. Germline lookup yields CDR1 SGHTA and CDR2 FQGNSA. This chain's CDR3 is CASSLESGREKTQYF. The CDR3 nucleotides read TGTGCCAGCAGCCTAGAGAGCGGGAGGGAAAAGACCCAGTACTTC.

The chain uses TRBV12-3 or TRBV12-4 and TRBJ1-1; D is unresolved. Deletions cut 6 bases from V and 5 bases from J, with 19 bases between. The CDR3 has 15 amino acids. Here the CDR3 DNA reads TGTGCCAGCAGCATTCACCCGGGGATTGAAACTGAAGCTTTCTTT. Encoded protein: CASSIHPGIETEAFF.

The table lists this clonotype with many counts. V usage is TRBV12-3 or TRBV12-4 and J usage is TRBJ1-1; D is uncertain. V was trimmed by 2 bases and J by 2 bases, leaving 9 bases between them. This CDR3 is built from 14 residues. In DNA form, the CDR3 reads TGTGCCAGCAGTTTAAACGGGCCAAACACTGAAGCTTTCTTT. It specifies CASSLNGPNTEAFF.

In this sample, this clonotype turned up many times. CDR3 loop: CASSYFPILYKTGANTGELFF. CDR3 in DNA: TGTGCCAGCAGTTATTTCCCCATCCTTTACAAGACAGGGGCAAACACCGGGGAGCTGTTTTTT. The chain carries TRBV6-9 and TRBJ2-2; 8 bases align to TRBD1. Trimming removed 1 base from V and 2 bases from J; junction bases left unmatched: 18. The CDR3 runs 21 residues. CDR1 is MNHGY, CDR2 SVAAGI, per germline.

This clonotype has just a few counts. This chain links TRBV6-4 with TRBJ2-1, with D possibly matching TRBD2 (5 bases). The V end lost 2 bases, the J end lost 6 bases, and 11 bases lay between the germline ends. Germline V CDR1 and CDR2: MRHNA, SNTAGT. CDR3 length equals 14 residues. CDR3 bases: TGTGCCAGCAGTGACGGGGTCGGGGTCAATGAGCAGTTCTTC. It specifies CASSDGVGVNEQFF.

The chain combines TRBV6-1 with TRBJ1-6, with D possibly being TRBD1 (5 bases). This CDR3 comprises 14 residues. V was trimmed by 6 bases and J by 8 bases, leaving 14 bases between them. In germline, CDR1 is MNHNS, CDR2 SASEGT. In DNA, the CDR3 is TGTGCCAGCAGGACCGGGACCCCGTATTCACCCCTCCACTTT. This translates into CASRTGTPYSPLHF.

This clonotype was observed many times. CDR3 loop: CASSLVKGFSSGANVLTF. For the CDR3, the DNA is TGTGCCAGCAGTTTAGTAAAGGGATTTTCCTCTGGGGCCAACGTCCTGACTTTC. The V gene is TRBV12-3 or TRBV12-4, the J gene TRBJ2-6; D gene uncertain. V dropped 1 base and J dropped 0 bases, with 13 bases sitting between them. CDR3 length equals 18 residues.

This clonotype was recorded many times. The chain is built from TRBV27 and TRBJ2-2, with TRBD1 matching 9 bases. The CDR3 extends over 15 amino acids. J was trimmed by 6 bases and V by 6 bases; bases with no gene match: 8. Germline CDR1 MNHEY, CDR2 SMNVEV (reference sequence). CDR3: CASRPWDRVPGELFF. The CDR3 DNA reads TGTGCCAGCAGGCCGTGGGACAGGGTACCCGGGGAGCTGTTTTTT.